Listed below are T cell receptor beta chains from one sample, sequenced in a study of early T cells in non-severe SARS-CoV-2 infection. TCRdb processed the 5' RACE reads anew with MiXCR; each CDR3 protein has one entry. Of tens of thousands of distinct CDR3 sequences listed, more than 13% were seen once; the top ten hold around 3%. The sequenced sample was whole blood. Receptors originate from an adult who was a healthcare worker with PCR-confirmed SARS-CoV-2 infection or an uninfected control (not recorded which). CDR3s include the opening cysteine and the closing phenylalanine or tryptophan. The D gene is left open where the match is weak. Part of the rows lack a size; the others show once, few, many or a class for expanded clones.

>few|TRBV7-9|TRBJ1-4|-|16
TGTGCCAGCAGCCACCCCGGTGGAGGGGGGGACGAAAAACTGTTTTTT
CASSHPGGGGDEKLFF
>-|TRBV6-5|TRBJ2-1|-|15
TGTGCCAGCAGGCTCGGACTTAGCTCCTACAATGAGCAGTTCTTC
CASRLGLSSYNEQFF
>-|TRBV7-3|TRBJ2-2|-|15
TGTGCCAGCATCGCGGGACGACCGAACACCGGGGAGCTGTTTTTT
CASIAGRPNTGELFF
>many|TRBV11-2|TRBJ2-3|-|14
TGTGCCAGCAGCTTAGGTCCTAGCACAGATACGCAGTATTTT
CASSLGPSTDTQYF
>many|TRBV18|TRBJ1-2|-|15
TGTGCCAGCTCACCACCGCGGAGGGGCAGTTATGGCTACACCTTC
CASSPPRRGSYGYTF
>many|TRBV15|TRBJ1-2|-|13
TGTGCCACCAGCAGAGGGGCAACTTATGGCTACACCTTC
CATSRGATYGYTF
>few|TRBV2|TRBJ1-1|-|14
TGTGCCAGCAGTCGCCGGGACACCCGTAATGAAGCTTTCTTT
CASSRRDTRNEAFF
>few|TRBV20-1|TRBJ2-7|TRBD1|15
TGCAGTGCTAGAATATCCGGACAGGGCACGTACGAGCAGTACTTC
CSARISGQGTYEQYF
>few|TRBV4-2|TRBJ2-3|TRBD2|17
TGTGCCAGCAGCCAAGATCTTCGGCTAGCGGGGGGGGATACGCAGTATTTT
CASSQDLRLAGGDTQYF
>many|TRBV6-5|TRBJ2-3|-|13
TGTGCCAGCAGCCCGCTGGCCGGAGATACGCAGTATTTT
CASSPLAGDTQYF
>few|TRBV7-9|TRBJ2-5|-|18
TGTGCCAGCAGCTTAGGTACGAACACGGACAGACAGCAAGAGACCCAGTACTTC
CASSLGTNTDRQQETQYF
>-|TRBV5-1|TRBJ2-1|-|20
TGCGCCAGCAGCCTGGACAGCCTGCTCTTAAGAGATCCTGTCTACAATGAGCAGTTCTTC
CASSLDSLLLRDPVYNEQFF
>few|TRBV20-1|TRBJ2-4|-|15
TGCAGTGCTAGAGATCCCCAGGGAGTGTTGAACATTCAGTACTTC
CSARDPQGVLNIQYF
>many|TRBV4-2|TRBJ2-1|TRBD2|18
TGTGCCAGCAGCCAAGAACTAGCGGGAGATCTATCCTACAATGAGCAGTTCTTC
CASSQELAGDLSYNEQFF
>-|TRBV4-2|TRBJ1-1|TRBD1|15
TGTGCCAGCAGCCCCAATCCCGGACAGGGGGGTGAAGCTTTCTTT
CASSPNPGQGGEAFF
>few|TRBV20-1|TRBJ2-7|-|12
TGCAGTGCTAGTGAATACTCCTACGAGCAGTACTTC
CSASEYSYEQYF
>few|TRBV19|TRBJ2-7|-|15
TGTGCCAGTAGTATAGTCCCCGGACAGCATGTTGAGCAGTACTTC
CASSIVPGQHVEQYF
>-|TRBV29-1|TRBJ1-5|TRBD1|13
TGCAGCGTATCCCCAGGGGGTGGGCAGCCCCAGCATTTT
CSVSPGGGQPQHF
>many|TRBV27|TRBJ2-7|-|17
TGTGCCAGCAGTTTTCGGTCCGGGGTTGGATTAAGTTACGAGCAGTACTTC
CASSFRSGVGLSYEQYF
>many|TRBV2|TRBJ1-2|-|14
TGTGCCAGCAGTGGACAGGAAGCTAACTATGGCTACACCTTC
CASSGQEANYGYTF
>-|TRBV3-1|TRBJ2-1|TRBD2|15
TGTGCCAGCAGCCCCTCAGCGGGGGTTTGGGATGAGCAGTTCTTC
CASSPSAGVWDEQFF
>few|TRBV29-1|TRBJ2-7|-|15
TGCAGCGTTGAACCAATAAAAGGGGGATTCAACGAGCAGTACTTC
CSVEPIKGGFNEQYF
>-|TRBV18|TRBJ2-3|-|13
TGTGCCAGCTCACCACCTTCGTCAGATACGCAGTATTTT
CASSPPSSDTQYF
>few|TRBV11-2|TRBJ2-4|-|13
TGTGCCAGCAGCCCCGACCCTAAAAACATTCAGTACTTC
CASSPDPKNIQYF
>many|TRBV6-1|TRBJ2-5|TRBD2|15
TGTGCCAGCAGTGAAATAGCGGGGGGGCCGGAGACCCAGTACTTC
CASSEIAGGPETQYF
>many|TRBV29-1|TRBJ2-5|TRBD2|13
TGCAGCGTTGTGGTAGCTAGCGGTGAGACCCAGTACTTC
CSVVVASGETQYF
>few|TRBV11-2|TRBJ2-1|-|15
TGTGCCAGCAGCTATTTGAAGGGGTCCTACAATGAGCAGTTCTTC
CASSYLKGSYNEQFF
>many|TRBV12-3/TRBV12-4|TRBJ2-3|TRBD2|16
TGTGCCAGCACCATGGGACTAGCGGGGAGCGCAGATACGCAGTATTTT
CASTMGLAGSADTQYF
>-|TRBV29-1|TRBJ1-1|TRBD1|13
TGCAGCGCTTGGACAGGGAGGGGCACTGAAGCTTTCTTT
CSAWTGRGTEAFF
>many|TRBV27|TRBJ2-7|-|13
TGTGCCAGCAGTTTATCGCAAGGCTACGAGCAGTACTTC
CASSLSQGYEQYF
>few|TRBV20-1|TRBJ1-4|-|13
TGCAGTGCTTTCCGGGACGGCAATGAAAAACTGTTTTTT
CSAFRDGNEKLFF
>many|TRBV4-1|TRBJ2-1|TRBD2|18
TGCGCCAGCAGCCAAGAAGTGTGGGGTGTGGAGCGGGAGGAGGGGCAGTTCTTC
CASSQEVWGVEREEGQFF
>many|TRBV19|TRBJ2-7|-|14
TGTGCCAGTAGTATTGATGTGACAGGCTACGAGCAGTACTTC
CASSIDVTGYEQYF
>many|TRBV19|TRBJ2-7|-|15
TGTGCCAGTAGTATTCAGGCCCACCCGACCTACGAGCAGTACTTC
CASSIQAHPTYEQYF
>many|TRBV6-1|TRBJ1-1|TRBD1|15
TGTGCCAGCAATAGGGACAGGGACATGAACACTGAAGCTTTCTTT
CASNRDRDMNTEAFF